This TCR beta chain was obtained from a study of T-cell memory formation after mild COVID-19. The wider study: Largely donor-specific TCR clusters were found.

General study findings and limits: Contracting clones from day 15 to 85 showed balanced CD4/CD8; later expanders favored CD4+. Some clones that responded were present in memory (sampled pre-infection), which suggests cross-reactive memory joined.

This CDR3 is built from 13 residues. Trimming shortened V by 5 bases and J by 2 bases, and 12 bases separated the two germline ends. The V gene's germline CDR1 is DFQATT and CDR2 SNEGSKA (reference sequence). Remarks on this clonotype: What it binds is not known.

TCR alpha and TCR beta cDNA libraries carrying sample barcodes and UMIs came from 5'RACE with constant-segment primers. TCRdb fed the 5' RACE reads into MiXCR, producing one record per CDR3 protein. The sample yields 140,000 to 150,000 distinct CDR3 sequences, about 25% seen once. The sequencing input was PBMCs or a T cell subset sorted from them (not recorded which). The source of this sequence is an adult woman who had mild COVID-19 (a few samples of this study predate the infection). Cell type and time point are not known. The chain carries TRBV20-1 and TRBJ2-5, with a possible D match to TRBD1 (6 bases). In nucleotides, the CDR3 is TGCAGTGCTCGACGACAGGATCAAGAGACCCAGTACTTC. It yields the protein CSARRQDQETQYF.